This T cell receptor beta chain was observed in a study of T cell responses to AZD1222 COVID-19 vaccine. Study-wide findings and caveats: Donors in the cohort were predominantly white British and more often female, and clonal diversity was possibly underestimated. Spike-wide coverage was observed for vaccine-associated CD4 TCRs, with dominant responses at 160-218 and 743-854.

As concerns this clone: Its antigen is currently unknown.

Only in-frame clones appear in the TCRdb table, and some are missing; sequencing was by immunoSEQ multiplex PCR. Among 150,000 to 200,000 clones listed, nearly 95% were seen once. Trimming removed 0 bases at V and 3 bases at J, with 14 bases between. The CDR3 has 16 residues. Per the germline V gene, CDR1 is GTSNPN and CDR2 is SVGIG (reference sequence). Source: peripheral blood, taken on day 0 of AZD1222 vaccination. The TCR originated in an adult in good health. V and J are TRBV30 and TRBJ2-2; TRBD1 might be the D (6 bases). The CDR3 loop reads CAWSVSRGDHTGELFF. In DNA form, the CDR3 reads TGTGCCTGGAGTGTCTCCAGGGGTGATCACACCGGGGAGCTGTTTTTT.